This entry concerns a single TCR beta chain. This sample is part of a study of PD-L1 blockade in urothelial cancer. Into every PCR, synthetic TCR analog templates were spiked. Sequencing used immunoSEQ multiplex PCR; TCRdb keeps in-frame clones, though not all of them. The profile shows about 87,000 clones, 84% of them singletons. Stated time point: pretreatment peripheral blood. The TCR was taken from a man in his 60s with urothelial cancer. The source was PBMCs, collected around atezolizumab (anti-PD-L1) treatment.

CDR3 in DNA: TGTGCCATCAGCGATTGGACAGGGGACAATCAGCCCCAGCATTTT. This codes for CAISDWTGDNQPQHF. The rearrangement uses TRBV10-3 and TRBJ1-5; 9 bases fit TRBD1. Germline CDR1 ENHRY, CDR2 SYGVKD. The CDR3 totals 15 residues. The ends lost 6 bases at V and 3 bases at J; junction bases unmatched: 6.